The next 27 T cell receptor beta chains were all read from a single sample in a study of T cell changes during pregnancy in multiple sclerosis. Sequencing was performed with immunoSEQ multiplex PCR; in TCRdb, only in-frame clones are kept and a portion is missing. The sample yields tens of thousands of clones, 92% seen once. Source: CD4+ T cells from peripheral blood mononuclear cells, taken in the third trimester of pregnancy. All receptors come from a female donor with multiple sclerosis, enrolled in a pregnancy study.

V usage is TRBV4-2 and J usage is TRBJ2-3, with D maybe TRBD2 (7 bases). The CDR3 consists of 15 residues. V was cut by 6 bases and J by 5 bases, with 18 bases left in between. The germline V gene encodes CDR1 LGHNA and CDR2 YNFKEQ. Written as DNA, the CDR3 is TGTGCCAGCAGGGGGAGGGGGGAAGGCGAAGATACGCAGTATTTT. This sequence encodes CASRGRGEGEDTQYF.

The rearrangement joins TRBV4-3 to TRBJ2-4, with 8 bases identical to TRBD1. The CDR3 is made up of 14 amino acids. Germline V gives CDR1 LGHNA, CDR2 YSLEER. The junction had 3 bases not matched to a gene; V was cut back by 3 bases and J by 5 bases. The CDR3 region has the DNA TGCGCCAGCAGCCAGGGGACAGGCCAAAACATTCAGTACTTC. Its protein product is CASSQGTGQNIQYF.

The chain has TRBV9 and TRBJ1-2; D is possibly TRBD1 (6 bases). The germline gives CDR1 SGDLS, CDR2 YYNGEE. The germline V and J ends were trimmed by 3 bases and 3 bases, with 15 bases remaining between them. The CDR3 runs to 15 residues. The DNA for the CDR3 is TGTGCCAGCAGCGCCCGATCGACAGGCTACTATGGCTACACCTTC. Translation gives CASSARSTGYYGYTF.

This sequence joins TRBV2 and TRBJ2-1; D might be TRBD1 (6 bases). Deletions cut 11 bases from V and 9 bases from J, with 14 bases between. The CDR3 is 11 amino acids. Germline CDR1 and CDR2: SNHLY and FYNNEI. CDR3 amino acids: CAGYRAGEQFF. The CDR3 DNA is TGTGCCGGCTACAGGGCGGGTGAGCAGTTCTTC.

This chain joins TRBV11-2 and TRBJ2-2; TRBD2 aligns across 12 bases. Germline V gene lookup returns CDR1 SGHAT and CDR2 FQNNGV. J gave up 7 bases and V 5 bases, and 5 bases lay outside the gene matches. This CDR3 spans 15 amino acids. CDR3 loop: CASSLAGGPGGELFF. CDR3 bases: TGTGCCAGCAGCCTAGCGGGGGGGCCTGGCGGGGAGCTGTTTTTT. Supplemented by reference TRBV11-2 and TRBJ2-2, the full variable domain reads EAGVAQSPRYKIIEKRQSVAFWCNPISGHATLYWYQQILGQGPKLLIQFQNNGVVDDSQLPKDRFSAERLKGVDSTLKIQPAKLEDSAVYLCASSLAGGPGGELFFGEGSRLTVL.

The CDR3 loop is CASSPDRGLAGLLDTQYF. The CDR3 coding sequence is TGCGCCAGCAGCCCTGACCGTGGACTAGCGGGACTATTGGATACGCAGTATTTT. The rearrangement joins TRBV5-1 to TRBJ2-3; 12 bases are shared with TRBD2. V was clipped by 4 bases and J by 6 bases; unmatched bases: 15. Germline V lookup: CDR1 SGHRS, CDR2 YFSETQ. The CDR3 covers 18 residues.

This clone was seen only a few times. The genes are TRBV7-2 and TRBJ1-6; 8 bases are a match to TRBD1. The CDR3 extends over 15 amino acids. Germline V gene lookup returns CDR1 SGHTA and CDR2 FQGNSA. Unmatched junction bases numbered 9, after V lost 5 bases and J lost 9 bases. CDR3 in DNA: TGTGCCAGCAGCCTCAGGGGGCAATCGGGTTCACCCCTCCACTTT. It specifies CASSLRGQSGSPLHF.

The rearrangement uses TRBV7-2 and TRBJ2-7; no firm D call. Germline V gene data show CDR1 as SGHTA and CDR2 as FQGNSA. This CDR3 region has 12 residues. The germline V and J ends were trimmed by 5 bases and 4 bases, with 9 bases remaining between them. CDR3 protein: CASSRHEYEQYF. DNA for the CDR3: TGTGCCAGCAGCCGACACGAATACGAGCAGTACTTC.

The chain carries TRBV10-3 and TRBJ1-1; 7 bases match TRBD1. The CDR3 totals 15 residues. The V segment lost 3 bases and the J segment 1 base; nucleotides outside the gene matches: 5. CDR1 is ENHRY, CDR2 SYGVKD, per germline. Here the CDR3 reads CAISDPGGANTEAFF. CDR3 DNA: TGTGCCATCAGTGACCCAGGGGGTGCGAACACTGAAGCTTTCTTT.

The chain uses TRBV18 and TRBJ1-2, with TRBD1 matching 7 bases. Germline loops: CDR1 KGHSH, CDR2 LQKENI. CDR3 length equals 14 residues. V lost 3 bases to trimming and J lost 3 bases; unmatched junction nucleotides: 4. CDR3 DNA: TGTGCCAGCTCACCGAGGGGGCCAGACTATGGCTACACCTTC. Translation gives CASSPRGPDYGYTF.

J is TRBJ1-2 and V is TRBV7-8; the match to TRBD1 covers 8 bases. Germline loops: CDR1 SGHVS, CDR2 FQNEAQ. V shed 1 base and J 7 bases; nucleotides not matched to a gene: 8. The CDR3 is 15 residues long. The CDR3 loop reads CASSLDPDRVGGYTF. CDR3 in DNA: TGTGCCAGCAGCTTAGACCCGGACAGGGTCGGTGGCTACACCTTC. Full variable domain (outside the CDR3, taken from reference TRBV7-8 and TRBJ1-2): GAGVSQSPRYKVAKRGQDVALRCDPISGHVSLFWYQQALGQGPEFLTYFQNEAQLDKSGLPSDRFFAERPEGSVSTLKIQRTQQEDSAVYLCASSLDPDRVGGYTFGSGTRLTVV.

This clone was counted once. The V and J genes are TRBV5-4 and TRBJ2-2; 7 bases fit TRBD2. After removal of 0 bases from V and 3 bases from J, the junction contained 2 bases not matched to a gene. The germline gives CDR1 SGHNT, CDR2 YYREEE (reference sequence). CDR3 length: 15 residues. The CDR3 loop reads CASSLARGDTGELFF. For the CDR3, the DNA is TGTGCCAGCAGCTTGGCCCGGGGGGACACCGGGGAGCTGTTTTTT.

CDR3 in DNA: TGTGCCAGCAGCAGCGTTATGGACAGGGGGGATCAGCCCCAGCATTTT. Translated, it gives CASSSVMDRGDQPQHF. The rearrangement links TRBV21-1 to TRBJ1-5; the D call in the table, TRBD1, was not verified against the DNA. TRBV21-1 is a recognized pseudogene. The CDR3 consists of 16 residues.

The chain recombines TRBV7-2 with TRBJ1-2; no firm D call. With 1 base removed from V and 5 bases from J, the gap between germline ends came to 14 bases. Germline V gene sequence: CDR1 SGHTA, CDR2 FQGNSA. This CDR3 has 15 residues. CDR3 coding DNA: TGTGCCAGCAGCTTAGGGCTTACAGTAAAATATGGCTACACCTTC. This sequence encodes CASSLGLTVKYGYTF.

This clone was seen once. The chain carries TRBV6-5 and TRBJ1-1, with D maybe TRBD1 (5 bases). With 4 bases removed from V and 4 bases from J, the gap between germline ends came to 16 bases. In germline, CDR1 is MNHEY, CDR2 SVGAGI. The CDR3 sequence is 15 residues long. The CDR3 reads CASSSANPGGTEAFF. Here the CDR3 DNA reads TGTGCCAGCAGTTCGGCTAATCCGGGGGGCACTGAAGCTTTCTTT.

The chain couples TRBV4-3 to TRBJ1-5, with D unclear. V lost 3 bases and J lost 0, with 9 bases in between. CDR3 length: 15 amino acids. The germline CDR1 and CDR2 sequences are LGHNA and YSLEER. CDR3 coding DNA: TGCGCCAGCAGCCACCGAGCGGGTAGCAATCAGCCCCAGCATTTT. It yields the protein CASSHRAGSNQPQHF.

This CDR3 is CTSSSDRAGTGELFF. The CDR3 nucleotides are TGTACCAGCAGCTCCGACAGGGCGGGGACCGGGGAGCTGTTTTTT. This rearrangement joins TRBV7-2 to TRBJ2-2; maybe TRBD1 (7 bases). Between the trimmed V and J ends, which lost 4 bases and 5 bases, there was a span of 14 bases. The CDR3 is 15 amino acids. CDR1 is SGHTA and CDR2 is FQGNSA in the germline V gene.

The V call is TRBV18, the J call TRBJ2-2; 7 bases map to TRBD2. From germline, CDR1 is KGHSH and CDR2 LQKENI. The CDR3 spans 13 residues. The V segment lost 3 bases and the J segment 12 bases; nucleotides outside the gene matches: 7. This chain's CDR3 is CASSPSRGVQLFF. In nucleotides, the CDR3 is TGTGCCAGCTCACCGTCCCGGGGGGTACAGCTGTTTTTT.

The gene calls are TRBV19 and TRBJ1-5; TRBD1 matches at 10 bases. The CDR3 loop spans 16 amino acids. V shed 3 bases, J shed 4 bases, and the junction held 6 bases outside the gene matches. Germline CDR1 LNHDA, CDR2 SQIVND (reference sequence). CDR3 in amino acids: CASSMGRDRGNQPQHF. In nucleotides, the CDR3 is TGTGCCAGTAGTATGGGGAGGGACAGGGGAAATCAGCCCCAGCATTTT.

J is TRBJ1-1 and V is TRBV19; D not resolved. CDR1 and CDR2 from the germline V gene are LNHDA and SQIVND (reference sequence). This CDR3 is 15 amino acids long. Trimming left V 5 bases short and J 1 base short, with 14 bases between. The CDR3, as DNA: TGTGCCAGTAGTCTGACACCTATTCCGAACACTGAAGCTTTCTTT. This encodes CASSLTPIPNTEAFF.

The chain employs TRBV19 and TRBJ2-5; 8 bases are shared with TRBD2. J was trimmed by 5 bases and V by 6 bases; bases with no gene match: 11. This CDR3 contains 15 residues. Germline-derived CDR1 and CDR2 are LNHDA and SQIVND (reference sequence). This CDR3 is CASSRRLAGGETQYF. The CDR3 DNA reads TGTGCCAGTAGCCGTCGTCTAGCGGGTGGTGAGACCCAGTACTTC.

This chain joins TRBV29-1 and TRBJ1-1; 9 nucleotides agree with TRBD1. The germline V gene has CDR1 SQVTM and CDR2 ANQGSEA. The CDR3 sequence is 13 residues long. V lost 7 bases and J lost 1; bases outside the gene matches: 4. Here the CDR3 DNA reads TGCAGCGCCCGGGACAGGGAGAACACTGAAGCTTTCTTT. This sequence encodes CSARDRENTEAFF.

The chain joins TRBV7-2 to TRBJ2-2; D may be TRBD1 (6 bases). Germline CDR1 SGHTA, CDR2 FQGNSA. V gave up 2 bases and J gave up 2 bases, with 12 bases separating them. The CDR3 is made up of 16 amino acids. CDR3 in DNA: TGTGCCAGCAGCTTACTGGGACACGGAAACACCGGGGAGCTGTTTTTT. It yields the protein CASSLLGHGNTGELFF. Based on the CDR3 plus reference TRBV7-2 and TRBJ2-2, the full variable domain is GAGVSQSPSNKVTEKGKDVELRCDPISGHTALYWYRQSLGQGLEFLIYFQGNSAPDKSGLPSDRFSAERTGGSVSTLTIQRTQQEDSAVYLCASSLLGHGNTGELFFGEGSRLTVL.

The V gene is TRBV5-6, the J gene TRBJ2-1; TRBD1 matches at 7 bases. CDR3 length: 14 amino acids. The ends lost 4 bases at V and 9 bases at J; junction bases unmatched: 10. From germline, CDR1 is SGHDT and CDR2 YYEEEE. The CDR3 loop reads CASSPGQVRGEQFF. For the CDR3, the DNA is TGTGCCAGCAGCCCTGGACAGGTCAGGGGTGAGCAGTTCTTC.

The genes are TRBV14 and TRBJ2-5; possible D gene TRBD1, 5 bases. The CDR3 spans 16 residues. Trimming cost V 1 base and J 5 bases, with 17 bases left between them. The V gene's germline CDR1 is SGHDN and CDR2 FVKESK. The CDR3 region is CASSQALGGAKETQYF. CDR3 nucleotides: TGTGCCAGCAGCCAAGCCCTGGGTGGGGCCAAGGAGACCCAGTACTTC.

V and J are TRBV5-1 and TRBJ2-5; 10 bases line up with TRBD1. This CDR3 is 15 amino acids long. CDR1 SGHRS and CDR2 YFSETQ come from the germline V gene. The junction had 8 bases not matched to a gene; V was cut back by 4 bases and J by 5 bases. CDR3 DNA sequence: TGCGCCAGCAGCATGGACAGGGGGACGTGGGAGACCCAGTACTTC. Residues: CASSMDRGTWETQYF.

The chain joins TRBV5-4 to TRBJ1-2; D remains ambiguous. The germline gives CDR1 SGHNT, CDR2 YYREEE (reference sequence). CDR3 length: 14 residues. The V end was cut by 0 bases, the J end by 3 bases, with 9 bases between. The CDR3 DNA is TGTGCCAGCAGCTTGGCCAGGCAGTACTATGGCTACACCTTC. Its protein product is CASSLARQYYGYTF. Variable domain in full (rest from reference TRBV5-4 and TRBJ1-2): ETGVTQSPTHLIKTRGQQVTLRCSSQSGHNTVSWYQQALGQGPQFIFQYYREEENGRGNFPPRFSGLQFPNYSSELNVNALELDDSALYLCASSLARQYYGYTFGSGTRLTVV.